This T cell receptor (beta chain) is from a study of long-term antiretroviral therapy in people with HIV. Study results and caveats: ART preceded a rise in diversity that nonetheless stayed lower than in transplant donor controls.

To note about this clone: Its antigen is currently unknown.

Survey-level immunoSEQ v3.0 assays were run. Profiled with immunoSEQ multiplex PCR; TCRdb holds only in-frame clones, not every one. Counted here are 15,000 to 20,000 clones, 80% to 85% occurring once; the ten biggest clones make up approximately 9%. The V gene end was trimmed by 5 bases and the J gene end by 2 bases; junction bases not matched to a gene: 4. The CDR3 consists of 14 residues. Germline CDR1 SNHLY, CDR2 FYNNEI. The chain combines TRBV2 with TRBJ1-1; the match to TRBD1 covers 8 bases. The sequence was obtained from a man aged 45 to 65 with HIV. This material consisted of unsorted PBMCs, taken 0.3 years before starting antiretroviral therapy. The CDR3: CASSQQGVNTEAFF. The CDR3 DNA sequence: TGTGCCAGCAGTCAACAGGGGGTTAACACTGAAGCTTTCTTT.